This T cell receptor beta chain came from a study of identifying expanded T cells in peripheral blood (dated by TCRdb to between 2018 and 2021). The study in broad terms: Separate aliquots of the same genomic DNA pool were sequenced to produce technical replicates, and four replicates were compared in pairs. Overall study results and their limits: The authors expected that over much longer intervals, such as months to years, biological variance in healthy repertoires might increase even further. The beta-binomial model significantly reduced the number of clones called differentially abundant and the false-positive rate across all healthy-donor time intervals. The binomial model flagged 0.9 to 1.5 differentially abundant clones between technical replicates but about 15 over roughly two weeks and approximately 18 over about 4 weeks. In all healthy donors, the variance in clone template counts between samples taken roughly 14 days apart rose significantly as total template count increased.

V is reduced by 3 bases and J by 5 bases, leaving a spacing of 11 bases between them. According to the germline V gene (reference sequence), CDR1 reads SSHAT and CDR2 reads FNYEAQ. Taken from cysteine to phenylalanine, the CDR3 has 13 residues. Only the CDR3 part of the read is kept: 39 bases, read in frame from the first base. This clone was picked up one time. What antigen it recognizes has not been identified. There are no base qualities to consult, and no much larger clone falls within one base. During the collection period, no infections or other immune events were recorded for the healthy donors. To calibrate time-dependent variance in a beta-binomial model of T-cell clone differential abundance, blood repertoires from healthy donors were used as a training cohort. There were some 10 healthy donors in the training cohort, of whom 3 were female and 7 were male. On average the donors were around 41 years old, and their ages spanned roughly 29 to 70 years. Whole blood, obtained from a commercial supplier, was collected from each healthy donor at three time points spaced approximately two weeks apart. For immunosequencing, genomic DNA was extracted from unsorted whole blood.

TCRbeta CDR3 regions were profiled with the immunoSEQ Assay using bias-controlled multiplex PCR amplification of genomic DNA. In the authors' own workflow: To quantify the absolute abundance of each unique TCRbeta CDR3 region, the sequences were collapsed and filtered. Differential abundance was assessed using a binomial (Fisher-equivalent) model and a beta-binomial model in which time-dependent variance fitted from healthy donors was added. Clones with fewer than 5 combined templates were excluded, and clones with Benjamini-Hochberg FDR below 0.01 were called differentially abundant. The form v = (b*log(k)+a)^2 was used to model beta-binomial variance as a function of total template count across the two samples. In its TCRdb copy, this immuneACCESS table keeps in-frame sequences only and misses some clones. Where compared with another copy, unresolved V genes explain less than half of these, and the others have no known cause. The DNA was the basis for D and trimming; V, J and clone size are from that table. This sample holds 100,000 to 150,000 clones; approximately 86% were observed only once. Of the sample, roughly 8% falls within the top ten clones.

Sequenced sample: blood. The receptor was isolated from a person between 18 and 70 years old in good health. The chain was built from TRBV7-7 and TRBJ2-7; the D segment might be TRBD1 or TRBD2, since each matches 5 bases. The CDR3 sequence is CASSFREMDEQYF. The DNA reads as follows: TGTGCCAGCAGCTTCAGGGAGATGGACGAGCAGTACTTC.